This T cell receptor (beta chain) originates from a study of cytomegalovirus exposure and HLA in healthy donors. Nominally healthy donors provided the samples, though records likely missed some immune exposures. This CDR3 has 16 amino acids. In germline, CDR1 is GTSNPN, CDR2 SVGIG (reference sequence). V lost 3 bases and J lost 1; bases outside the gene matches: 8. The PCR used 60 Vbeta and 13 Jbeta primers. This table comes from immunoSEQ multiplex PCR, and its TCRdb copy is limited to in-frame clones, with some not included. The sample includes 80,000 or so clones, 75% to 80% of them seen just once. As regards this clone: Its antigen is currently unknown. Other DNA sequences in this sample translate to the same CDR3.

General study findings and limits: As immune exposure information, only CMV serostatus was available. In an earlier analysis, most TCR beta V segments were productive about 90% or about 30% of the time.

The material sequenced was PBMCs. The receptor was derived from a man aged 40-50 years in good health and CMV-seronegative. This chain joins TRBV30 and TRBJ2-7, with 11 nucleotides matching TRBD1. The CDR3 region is CAWRPRGTGGSYEQYF. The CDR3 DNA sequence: TGTGCCTGGAGGCCCAGAGGGACAGGGGGATCCTACGAGCAGTACTTC.